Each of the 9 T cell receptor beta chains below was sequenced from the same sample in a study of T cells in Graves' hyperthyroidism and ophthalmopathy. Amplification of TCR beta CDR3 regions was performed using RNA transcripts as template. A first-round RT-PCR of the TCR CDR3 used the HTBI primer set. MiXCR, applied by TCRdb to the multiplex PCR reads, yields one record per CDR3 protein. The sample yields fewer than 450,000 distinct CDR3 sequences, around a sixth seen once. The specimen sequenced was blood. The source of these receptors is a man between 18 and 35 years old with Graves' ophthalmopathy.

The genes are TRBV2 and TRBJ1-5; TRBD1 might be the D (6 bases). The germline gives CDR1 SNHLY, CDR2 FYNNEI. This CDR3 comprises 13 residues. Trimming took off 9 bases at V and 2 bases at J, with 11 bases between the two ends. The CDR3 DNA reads TGTGCCAGTTTGACAGGCCGCAATCAGCCCCAGCATTTT. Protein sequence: CASLTGRNQPQHF.

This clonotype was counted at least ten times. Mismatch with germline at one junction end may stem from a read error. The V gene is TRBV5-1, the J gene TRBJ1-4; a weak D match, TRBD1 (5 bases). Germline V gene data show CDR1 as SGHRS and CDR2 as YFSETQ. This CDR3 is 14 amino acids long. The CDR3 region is CASSLSGANEKLFF. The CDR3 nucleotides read TGTGCCAGCAGTTTATCGGGGGCTAATGAAAAACTGTTTTTT.

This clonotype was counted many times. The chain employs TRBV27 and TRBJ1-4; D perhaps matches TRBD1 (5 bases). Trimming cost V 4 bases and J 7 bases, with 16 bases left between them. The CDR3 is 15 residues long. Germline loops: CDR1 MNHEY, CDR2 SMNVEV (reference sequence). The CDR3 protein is CASSSAGSTGEKLFF. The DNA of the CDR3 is TGTGCCAGCAGTTCAGCAGGGAGTACAGGTGAAAAACTGTTTTTT.

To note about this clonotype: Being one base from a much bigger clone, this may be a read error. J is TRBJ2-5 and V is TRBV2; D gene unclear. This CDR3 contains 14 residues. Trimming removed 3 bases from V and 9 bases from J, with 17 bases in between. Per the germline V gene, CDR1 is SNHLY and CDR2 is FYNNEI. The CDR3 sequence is CASSEPTTWQAQYF. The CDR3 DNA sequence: TGTGCCAGCAGTGAGCCCACGACTTGGCAGGCCCAGTACTTC.

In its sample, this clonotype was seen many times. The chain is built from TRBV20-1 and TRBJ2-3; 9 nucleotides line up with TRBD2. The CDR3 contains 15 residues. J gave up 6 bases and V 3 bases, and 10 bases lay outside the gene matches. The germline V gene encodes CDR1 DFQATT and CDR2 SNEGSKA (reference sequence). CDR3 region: CSASLLAGSWDTQYF. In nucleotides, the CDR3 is TGCAGTGCTAGTCTCCTAGCGGGGTCGTGGGATACGCAGTATTTT.

CDR3 bases: TGTGCCAGCAGTTTAGCCAAGGTAGACAGGCCGACCTACAATGAGCAGTTCTTC. This translates into CASSLAKVDRPTYNEQFF. This sequence joins TRBV27 and TRBJ2-1; D is possibly TRBD1 (6 bases). From germline, CDR1 is MNHEY and CDR2 SMNVEV (reference sequence). The ends were cut back, 2 bases at V and 2 bases at J, with 19 bases in the middle. The CDR3 runs 18 residues.

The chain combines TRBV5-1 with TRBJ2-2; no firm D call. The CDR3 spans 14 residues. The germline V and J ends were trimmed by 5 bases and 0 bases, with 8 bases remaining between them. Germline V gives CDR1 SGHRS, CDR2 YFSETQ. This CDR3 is CASRPVTNTGELFF. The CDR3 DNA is TGCGCCAGCAGGCCGGTAACGAACACCGGGGAGCTGTTTTTT.

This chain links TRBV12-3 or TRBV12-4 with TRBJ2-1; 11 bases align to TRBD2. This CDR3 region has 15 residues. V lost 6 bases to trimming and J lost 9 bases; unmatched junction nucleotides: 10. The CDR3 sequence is CASSPTSGGFSEQFF. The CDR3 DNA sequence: TGTGCCAGCAGCCCTACTAGCGGGGGCTTCTCTGAGCAGTTCTTC.

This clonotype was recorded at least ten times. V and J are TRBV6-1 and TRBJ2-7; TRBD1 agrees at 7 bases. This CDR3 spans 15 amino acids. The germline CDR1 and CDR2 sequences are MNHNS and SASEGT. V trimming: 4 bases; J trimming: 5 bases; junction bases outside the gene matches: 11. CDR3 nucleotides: TGTGCCAGCAGTGGTACTAACAGGGGTCTGGACGAGCAGTACTTC. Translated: CASSGTNRGLDEQYF.